These T cell receptor beta chains were read from a single sample in a study of blood T cells in healthy people across ages. TCRdb used MiXCR to reprocess the 5' RACE reads, holding one entry per CDR3 protein. The repertoire holds 700,000 to 900,000 distinct CDR3 sequences, with about 48% as singletons. Sample: blood. The receptors shown here come from a man older than 75 in good health. The CDR3 runs from the conserved cysteine through the conserved F or W. Each record gives: clone size, J gene, D gene, V gene, CDR3 protein, CDR3 DNA. A D gene is named only where the DNA matches it firmly. Only part of the rows carry a size: once, few, many, or a class if the clone is expanded.

NA | TRBJ1-4 | NA | TRBV4-1 | CASSQGGLGNEKLFF | TGCGCCAGCAGCCAAGGTGGGCTCGGGAATGAAAAACTGTTTTTT
NA | TRBJ2-7 | NA | TRBV29-1 | CGVGMLDSYEQYF | TGCGGCGTTGGAATGCTAGATTCCTACGAGCAGTACTTC
few | TRBJ2-5 | NA | TRBV12-3/TRBV12-4 | CASSLVRTAETQYF | TGTGCCAGCAGTTTAGTGCGGACGGCAGAGACCCAGTACTTC
NA | TRBJ2-7 | TRBD1 | TRBV3-1 | CASSPGQGDTQYF | TGTGCCAGCAGCCCCGGACAGGGGGATACCCAGTACTTC
NA | TRBJ2-1 | TRBD2 | TRBV3-1 | CASSLPGTTHNEQFF | TGTGCCAGCAGCCTCCCCGGGACTACTCACAATGAGCAGTTCTTC
NA | TRBJ2-7 | TRBD2 | TRBV20-1 | CSARLAGSNQYF | TGCAGTGCTAGACTAGCGGGGAGTAATCAGTACTTC
NA | TRBJ1-2 | NA | TRBV12-3/TRBV12-4 | CASSLGEALLGYTF | TGTGCCAGCAGTTTAGGAGAGGCACTACTTGGCTACACCTTC
NA | TRBJ2-1 | TRBD2 | TRBV12-5 | CAGGWTSGLYNEQFF | TGTGCTGGTGGTTGGACTAGCGGACTATACAATGAGCAGTTCTTC
NA | TRBJ2-7 | TRBD2 | TRBV29-1 | CSVGSGGIRTGEQYF | TGCAGCGTAGGCTCGGGAGGGATAAGGACCGGGGAGCAGTACTTC
NA | TRBJ1-2 | TRBD1 | TRBV5-4 | CASSWGQGAPGYTF | TGTGCCAGCAGCTGGGGACAGGGGGCGCCCGGCTACACCTTC
few | TRBJ2-5 | TRBD1 | TRBV20-1 | CSARQGAFETQYF | TGCAGTGCTAGACAGGGGGCTTTTGAGACCCAGTACTTC
NA | TRBJ2-5 | NA | TRBV29-1 | CSADQGSETQYF | TGCAGCGCAGACCAAGGGTCAGAGACCCAGTACTTC
few | TRBJ1-1 | NA | TRBV3-1 | CASSQGTATEAFF | TGTGCCAGCAGCCAAGGTACGGCCACTGAAGCTTTCTTT
NA | TRBJ2-7 | TRBD2 | TRBV6-1 | CASSPGMASGSSSYEQYF | TGTGCCAGCAGCCCCGGCATGGCTAGCGGGTCCAGCTCCTACGAGCAGTACTTC
NA | TRBJ2-7 | NA | TRBV9 | CASSSGQNTYEQYF | TGTGCCAGCAGCTCGGGACAAAATACCTACGAGCAGTACTTC
NA | TRBJ2-5 | NA | TRBV20-1 | CSAADYSLYEQYF | TGCAGTGCGGCCGACTACTCTCTCTATGAGCAGTACTTC
NA | TRBJ2-1 | NA | TRBV9 | CASSVDVNLVLGSGHEQFF | TGTGCCAGCAGCGTAGATGTGAACCTAGTTTTGGGGAGCGGCCATGAGCAGTTCTTC
once | TRBJ1-1 | NA | TRBV7-2 | CASSTQMNTEAFF | TGTGCCAGCAGCACCCAAATGAACACTGAAGCTTTCTTT
NA | TRBJ2-1 | NA | TRBV4-1 | CASSHQTAFSYNEQFF | TGCGCCAGCAGCCATCAGACAGCCTTCTCCTACAATGAGCAGTTCTTC
NA | TRBJ2-5 | NA | TRBV24-1 | CATSDLRWGQGTQYF | TGTGCCACCAGTGATTTAAGGTGGGGTCAAGGGACCCAGTACTTC
few | TRBJ2-7 | NA | TRBV6-6 | CASAPLGAGKQYF | TGTGCCAGCGCCCCCCTTGGGGCGGGGAAGCAGTACTTC
many | TRBJ2-3 | NA | TRBV10-3 | CAISEDDRYAYF | TGTGCCATCAGTGAGGACGATAGATACGCGTATTTT
NA | TRBJ2-7 | TRBD2 | TRBV6-5 | CASSYSKPRGGGRGEQYF | TGTGCCAGCAGTTACTCGAAGCCTCGTGGTGGCGGGAGAGGCGAGCAGTACTTC
NA | TRBJ2-4 | NA | TRBV6-5 | CASSPSKNIQYF | TGTGCCAGCAGTCCATCCAAAAACATTCAGTACTTC
NA | TRBJ2-7 | TRBD2 | TRBV24-1 | CATSDFGGGGSGRPTYEQYF | TGTGCCACCAGTGATTTCGGAGGTGGGGGTAGCGGGAGACCTACCTACGAGCAGTACTTC
NA | TRBJ2-1 | NA | TRBV3-1 | CASSQTGLSNEQFF | TGTGCCAGCAGCCAAACTGGGCTCAGCAATGAGCAGTTCTTC
NA | TRBJ2-7 | NA | TRBV29-1 | CSVDVRTSSYEQYF | TGCAGCGTTGACGTGCGGACGAGCTCCTACGAGCAGTACTTC
few | TRBJ1-5 | TRBD1 | TRBV2 | CASEGGLSQPQHF | TGTGCCTCTGAAGGGGGCTTAAGTCAGCCCCAGCATTTT
NA | TRBJ1-4 | NA | TRBV4-2 | CASSLTEATNEKLFF | TGTGCCAGCAGCCTTACAGAGGCAACTAATGAAAAACTGTTTTTT
NA | TRBJ2-2 | NA | TRBV5-1 | CASRRDANTGELFF | TGCGCCAGCAGACGGGACGCGAACACCGGGGAGCTGTTTTTT